This T cell receptor beta chain emerged from a study of T cells in Graves' hyperthyroidism and ophthalmopathy. From RNA transcripts, TCR beta CDR3 regions were amplified. HTBI primers were the set used in a first-round RT-PCR of the TCR CDR3. TCRdb passed the multiplex PCR reads through MiXCR, listing each CDR3 protein once. The sample shows around 600,000 distinct CDR3 sequences, 13% to 15% of them seen only once. Uncontrolled infection, other autoimmune disease, pregnancy or lactation excluded patients. Sequencing used blood. This receptor was taken from a woman in her late teens or twenties with Graves' ophthalmopathy.

CDR3 in DNA: TGTGCCAGCAGTTCCGAGGGGGGACTGAATCAGCCCCAGCATTTT. It yields the protein CASSSEGGLNQPQHF. The rearrangement uses TRBV27 and TRBJ1-5; a possible D gene is TRBD1 (6 bases). CDR3 length equals 15 residues. Germline loops: CDR1 MNHEY, CDR2 SMNVEV (reference sequence). The ends were cut back, 4 bases at V and 4 bases at J, with 14 bases in the middle.